The 30 T cell receptor beta chains listed next were all sequenced from one sample in a study of blood T cell repertoires in COVID-19. Repertoires were generated with immunoSEQ multiplex PCR, while TCRdb's copy carries only in-frame clones and drops some. The repertoire includes approximately 170,000 clones, 90% of them detected once, and 18% sits in the top ten. Sequenced input: peripheral blood. The receptor set was obtained from a man aged 55-75 years with active or convalescent COVID-19.

The J gene is TRBJ2-1, the V gene TRBV29-1; TRBD2 aligns across 9 bases. Germline lookup yields CDR1 SQVTM and CDR2 ANQGSEA. V shed 4 bases, J shed 3 bases, and the junction held 4 bases outside the gene matches. CDR3 length: 14 residues. The CDR3 DNA follows: TGCAGCGTTGTGTCTAGCGGGAACTACAATGAGCAGTTCTTC. Its protein is CSVVSSGNYNEQFF.

The chain is built from TRBV6-6 and TRBJ1-2, with no clear D. The CDR3 is 16 residues long. The V gene's germline CDR1 is MNHNY and CDR2 SVGAGI (reference sequence). V was cut by 0 bases and J by 0 bases, with 11 bases left in between. The CDR3 spells CASSYSHELANYGYTF. The CDR3 DNA reads TGTGCCAGCAGTTACTCTCACGAGTTAGCTAACTATGGCTACACCTTC.

This chain connects TRBV3-1 (or the pseudogene TRBV3-2) to TRBJ2-7; 7 bases are shared with TRBD1. Germline lookup yields CDR1 LGHDT and CDR2 YNNKEL (reference sequence). J gave up 9 bases and V 4 bases, and 6 bases lay outside the gene matches. CDR3 length equals 12 residues. The CDR3 DNA follows: TGTGCCAGCAGCCCAGGACAGGTGGGGCAGTACTTC. It codes for CASSPGQVGQYF.

The chain recombines TRBV7-6 with TRBJ2-3; TRBD2 might be the D (6 bases). From germline, CDR1 is SGHVS and CDR2 FNYEAQ. Trimming removed 0 bases at V and 5 bases at J, with 12 bases between. The CDR3 is made up of 15 amino acids. CDR3 DNA sequence: TGTGCCAGCAGCTTAGCTAGCGGACCACAAGATACGCAGTATTTT. Its translation is CASSLASGPQDTQYF.

This clone was seen just once. V is TRBV6-6 and J is TRBJ1-1; 7 bases fit TRBD1. The CDR3 loop spans 15 amino acids. Unmatched junction bases numbered 7, after V lost 5 bases and J lost 1 base. Germline V gene sequence: CDR1 MNHNY, CDR2 SVGAGI (reference sequence). The CDR3 loop is CASSDTGTENTEAFF. CDR3 sequence (DNA): TGTGCCAGCAGTGACACTGGGACAGAGAACACTGAAGCTTTCTTT.

The chain joins TRBV19 to TRBJ1-2; tentatively, D is TRBD1 (6 bases). The CDR3 covers 14 residues. The V end was cut by 10 bases, the J end by 4 bases, with 19 bases between. CDR1 LNHDA and CDR2 SQIVND come from the germline V gene (reference sequence). CDR3 sequence (DNA): TGTGCCACCACCTCCGGGACAACCCTCTATGGCTACACCTTC. Encoded protein: CATTSGTTLYGYTF.

The V and J genes are TRBV19 and TRBJ2-3, with TRBD2 matching over 11 bases. Trimming cost V 6 bases and J 6 bases; bases outside gene matches: 14. CDR1 is LNHDA and CDR2 is SQIVND in the germline V gene (reference sequence). CDR3 length: 17 residues. The CDR3 coding sequence is TGTGCCAGTAGGAGGTTTTCGACTAGCGGGGTCCCGGATACGCAGTATTTT. It translates to CASRRFSTSGVPDTQYF.

The chain combines TRBV30 with TRBJ1-3; weak D call: TRBD1 (5 bases). The V and J ends lost 2 bases and 0 bases respectively, with 17 bases between them. CDR1 is GTSNPN and CDR2 is SVGIG in the germline V gene (reference sequence). The CDR3 sequence is 17 residues long. The CDR3 sequence: CAWSPGGGLYSGNTIYF. CDR3 DNA sequence: TGTGCCTGGAGTCCCGGTGGGGGGTTGTACTCTGGAAACACCATATATTTT.

V is TRBV4-2 and J is TRBJ1-2; 7 nucleotides agree with TRBD1. In germline, CDR1 is LGHNA, CDR2 YNFKEQ. With V trimmed by 4 bases and J by 7 bases, 6 bases remained unmatched. CDR3 length equals 13 residues. In DNA form, the CDR3 reads TGTGCCAGCAGCCCAGGGGGAGGTTTTGGCTACACCTTC. Amino acid sequence: CASSPGGGFGYTF.

The chain couples TRBV30 to TRBJ1-4; D uncertain. Trimming took 0 bases from V and 5 from J, leaving 19 bases between them. Germline V lookup: CDR1 GTSNPN, CDR2 SVGIG (reference sequence). The CDR3 totals 17 residues. CDR3: CAWSVQRSAPGNEKLFF. The CDR3 nucleotides are TGTGCCTGGAGTGTACAGAGGTCAGCCCCGGGAAATGAAAAACTGTTTTTT.

The V gene is TRBV7-5, the J gene TRBJ2-3; the DNA was not compared with TRBD2, the D call given in the table. TRBV7-5 is a pseudogene segment. The CDR3 has 10 residues. Here the CDR3 reads CVRVGGTQYF. Written as DNA, the CDR3 is TGTGTCAGAGTCGGGGGTACGCAGTATTTT.

J is TRBJ2-7 and V is TRBV6-5, with TRBD1 matching 8 bases. V trimming: 0 bases; J trimming: 6 bases; junction bases outside the gene matches: 7. The CDR3 sequence is 15 residues long. Germline CDR1 is MNHEY and CDR2 is SVGAGI. Here the CDR3 DNA reads TGTGCCAGCAGTTACTCTCCCGGACAGGGTGTCGAGCAGTACTTC. This codes for CASSYSPGQGVEQYF.

The chain recombines TRBV27 with TRBJ2-7, with TRBD1 identical over 7 bases. This CDR3 comprises 16 residues. With V trimmed by 2 bases and J by 4 bases, 11 bases remained unmatched. In germline, CDR1 is MNHEY, CDR2 SMNVEV (reference sequence). The CDR3 region is CASSLEVRGGPYEQYF. The CDR3 region has the DNA TGTGCCAGCAGTTTAGAAGTGAGAGGGGGCCCATACGAGCAGTACTTC.

This clone has just one count. V gene TRBV6-1 combines with J gene TRBJ1-6; TRBD1 agrees at 7 bases. The CDR3 length is 15 residues. The ends lost 2 bases at V and 7 bases at J; junction bases unmatched: 5. Looked up from germline, CDR1 is MNHNS and CDR2 is SASEGT. CDR3 amino acids: CASSEIRDRNSPLHF. The CDR3 nucleotides are TGTGCCAGCAGTGAAATCCGGGACAGAAATTCACCCCTCCACTTT.

V is TRBV6-5 and J is TRBJ2-5, with D perhaps matching TRBD2 (6 bases). The V gene lost 0 bases and the J gene lost 5 bases, with 10 bases spanning the gap. Germline loops: CDR1 MNHEY, CDR2 SVGAGI. There are 14 residues in the CDR3. CDR3 in DNA: TGTGCCAGCAGTTACTCGGGACTTCAGGAGACCCAGTACTTC. It specifies CASSYSGLQETQYF.

V and J are TRBV3-1 (or the pseudogene TRBV3-2) and TRBJ2-1; TRBD2 matches at 12 bases. J gave up 9 bases and V 4 bases, and 7 bases lay outside the gene matches. This CDR3 is built from 15 residues. Germline CDR1 and CDR2: LGHDT and YNNKEL (reference sequence). The CDR3 is CASSPRLAGVGEQFF. The CDR3 DNA reads TGTGCCAGCAGCCCCCGACTAGCGGGGGTGGGTGAGCAGTTCTTC.

This clone was seen a handful of times. The CDR3 loop is CASSPRDYNSPLHF. The CDR3, as DNA: TGTGCCAGCAGCCCCCGGGACTATAATTCACCCCTCCACTTT. V gene TRBV11-2 combines with J gene TRBJ1-6; D not certain. Trimming shortened V by 5 bases and J by 3 bases, and 8 bases separated the two germline ends. The length of the CDR3 is 14 residues. Germline-derived CDR1 and CDR2 are SGHAT and FQNNGV.

The J gene is TRBJ2-7, the V gene TRBV12-5, with 13 bases that match TRBD2. The CDR3 loop spans 17 amino acids. Germline V lookup: CDR1 LGHNT, CDR2 FRNRAP. V lost 6 bases, J lost 0 bases, and 8 bases stayed unmatched. The CDR3 loop is CASGLVTSGRSSYEQYF. CDR3 sequence (DNA): TGTGCTAGTGGCCTCGTGACTAGCGGGAGGAGCTCCTACGAGCAGTACTTC.

V is TRBV7-6 and J is TRBJ2-7; the D gene is possibly TRBD2 (6 bases). Per germline, CDR1 SGHVS and CDR2 FNYEAQ. This CDR3 region has 15 residues. Trimming stripped 0 bases from V and 0 bases from J, with 9 bases between. The CDR3: CASSLAVGGSYEQYF. The CDR3 region has the DNA TGTGCCAGCAGCTTAGCGGTGGGGGGCTCCTACGAGCAGTACTTC. Combining the CDR3 with reference TRBV7-6 and TRBJ2-7 gives the whole variable domain GAGVSQSPRYKVTKRGQDVALRCDPISGHVSLYWYRQALGQGPEFLTYFNYEAQQDKSGLPNDRFSAERPEGSISTLTIQRTEQRDSAMYRCASSLAVGGSYEQYFGPGTRLTVT.

The chain joins TRBV6-5 to TRBJ2-7, with 9 bases aligning to TRBD2. Unmatched junction bases numbered 12, after V lost 7 bases and J lost 5 bases. The CDR3 is 15 residues long. The V gene's germline CDR1 is MNHEY and CDR2 SVGAGI. CDR3 bases: TGTGCCAGCACTTTGGGGATAGGACTAGCGAACGAGCAGTACTTC. Amino acids: CASTLGIGLANEQYF.

The chain links TRBV6-1 to TRBJ2-1; 8 positions match TRBD2. Germline CDR1 reads MNHNS; CDR2 reads SASEGT. After removal of 0 bases from V and 14 bases from J, the junction contained 15 bases not matched to a gene. This CDR3 contains 16 residues. CDR3 loop: CASSEAPSGRSPSEFF. The CDR3, as DNA: TGTGCCAGCAGTGAAGCACCTAGCGGGCGCTCCCCTTCGGAGTTCTTC.

The gene calls are TRBV6-5 and TRBJ1-1, with D possibly matching TRBD1 (6 bases). CDR3 size: 14 residues. The germline V gene has CDR1 MNHEY and CDR2 SVGAGI. Trimming stripped 5 bases from V and 6 bases from J, with 16 bases between. The CDR3 loop is CASSLRGGRAEAFF. The CDR3 DNA sequence: TGTGCCAGCAGTCTCCGGGGGGGGCGGGCTGAAGCTTTCTTT.

The gene calls are TRBV6-4 and TRBJ1-1, with 10 bases identical to TRBD1. V was clipped by 6 bases and J by 0 bases; unmatched bases: 4. CDR1 is MRHNA and CDR2 is SNTAGT in the germline V gene. The CDR3 is made up of 15 amino acids. CDR3 residues: CASRADRGLNTEAFF. The CDR3, as DNA: TGTGCCAGCAGGGCTGACAGGGGGCTGAACACTGAAGCTTTCTTT.

The gene calls are TRBV18 and TRBJ1-4, with 9 nucleotides matching TRBD1. CDR3 length: 18 residues. Germline CDR1 and CDR2: KGHSH and LQKENI. Unmatched junction bases numbered 9, after V lost 3 bases and J lost 1 base. The CDR3 loop is CASSPYRTGDGTNEKLFF. DNA of the CDR3: TGTGCCAGCTCACCCTATAGGACAGGGGACGGAACTAATGAAAAACTGTTTTTT.

This rearrangement joins TRBV6-5 to TRBJ1-6; maybe TRBD1 (6 bases). Germline CDR1 MNHEY, CDR2 SVGAGI. V lost 4 bases and J 4 bases, leaving 14 bases between the germline ends. The CDR3 totals 16 residues. This chain's CDR3 is CASSSGTLNYNSPLHF. The CDR3 nucleotides are TGTGCCAGCAGTTCCGGGACACTCAATTATAATTCACCCCTCCACTTT.

This chain joins TRBV23-1 and TRBJ2-1; 8 bases agree with TRBD2. TRBV23-1 is known as an ORF, though its function is uncertain. The CDR3 is made up of 17 amino acids. V dropped 8 bases and J dropped 4; count of bases not matched to a gene: 16. The CDR3 loop is CASDWEGLDTKYNEQFF. CDR3 bases: TGCGCCAGCGACTGGGAGGGACTAGATACAAAGTACAATGAGCAGTTCTTC.

V usage is TRBV20-1 and J usage is TRBJ1-1; 7 bases map to TRBD1. Trimming cost V 3 bases and J 0 bases; bases outside gene matches: 13. Germline CDR1 is DFQATT and CDR2 is SNEGSKA (reference sequence). The CDR3 is made up of 17 amino acids. CDR3 DNA: TGCAGTGCTAGTCGGTTAACAGGGGACTCCATGAACACTGAAGCTTTCTTT. It encodes CSASRLTGDSMNTEAFF.

Here the CDR3 DNA reads TGTGCCAGCAGTGATAGCGGGACTTACAATGAGCAGTTCTTC. Amino acids: CASSDSGTYNEQFF. V usage is TRBV6-6 and J usage is TRBJ2-1; 8 bases line up with TRBD2. V lost 5 bases and J lost 4; bases outside the gene matches: 4. Germline V gene sequence: CDR1 MNHNY, CDR2 SVGAGI (reference sequence). The CDR3 is made up of 14 amino acids.

This chain uses TRBV10-3 with TRBJ1-2, with 7 bases fitting TRBD1. V shed 6 bases, J shed 0 bases, and the junction held 7 bases outside the gene matches. CDR1 and CDR2 (germline): ENHRY, SYGVKD. This CDR3 spans 15 amino acids. In nucleotides, the CDR3 is TGTGCCATCAGGAATACAGGGGCCCCTAACTATGGCTACACCTTC. Its protein is CAIRNTGAPNYGYTF.

There are a few counts of this clone. V usage is TRBV10-3 and J usage is TRBJ1-5; no clear D gene. V lost 2 bases, J lost 3 bases, and 8 bases lay in between. Germline CDR1 and CDR2: ENHRY and SYGVKD. The CDR3 runs 14 residues. The CDR3 region has the DNA TGTGCCATCAGTGAGGGTAGCTACAATCAGCCCCAGCATTTT. It translates to CAISEGSYNQPQHF.